A selection of T cell receptor beta chains follows, all from one sample in a study of identical twins. TCRdb reanalysed the 5' RACE reads using MiXCR and keeps one entry per CDR3 protein. Of roughly 720,000 distinct CDR3 sequences listed, roughly 18% are singletons. This sample also belongs to another study, concerning T cells expressing NK-cell markers.

Source material: PBMCs. Receptor source: a woman aged 18-29 years in good health. Each CDR3 is given with its conserved first and last residue. A D gene is named only where the DNA matches it firmly. For some rows the clone size is stated as once, few or many, or as a class when expanded; others skip it.

size	V	J	D	CDR3	DNA
few	TRBV5-6	TRBJ2-1	NA	CASSPVRDSYNEQFF	TGTGCCAGCAGCCCAGTGCGGGACAGTTACAATGAGCAGTTCTTC
few	TRBV19	TRBJ1-4	NA	CASRTAGNEKLFF	TGTGCCAGTAGGACTGCCGGAAATGAAAAACTGTTTTTT
few	TRBV9	TRBJ1-3	NA	CASSVEPVTGNTIYF	TGTGCCAGCAGCGTAGAGCCGGTTACGGGAAACACCATATATTTT
few	TRBV3-1	TRBJ2-1	NA	CASSQGLSPIGDEQFF	TGTGCCAGCAGCCAAGGACTCTCACCTATAGGCGATGAGCAGTTCTTC
NA	TRBV6-5	TRBJ1-1	TRBD1	CASSSNQGARTEAFF	TGTGCCAGCAGTTCGAACCAGGGGGCGCGCACTGAAGCTTTCTTT
few	TRBV6-5	TRBJ2-2	NA	CASSYRQPNTGELFF	TGTGCCAGCAGTTATCGACAGCCGAACACCGGGGAGCTGTTTTTT
many	TRBV20-1	TRBJ2-1	TRBD2	CSARRTSYDEQFF	TGCAGTGCCCGGAGGACTAGCTACGATGAGCAGTTCTTC
few	TRBV5-5	TRBJ2-7	NA	CASSWMDLPPRGTGEQYF	TGTGCCAGCAGCTGGATGGACCTACCTCCGAGGGGTACGGGAGAGCAGTACTTC
few	TRBV9	TRBJ2-2	NA	CASSVTSESNTGELFF	TGTGCCAGCAGCGTAACAAGTGAATCGAACACCGGGGAGCTGTTTTTT
few	TRBV5-1	TRBJ2-1	NA	CASNPGSSYNEQFF	TGCGCCAGCAATCCTGGCAGCTCCTACAATGAGCAGTTCTTC
NA	TRBV10-3	TRBJ2-1	NA	CAISRGSNEQFF	TGTGCCATCAGCAGGGGTAGCAATGAGCAGTTCTTC
few	TRBV6-1	TRBJ1-1	NA	CASSFTDTEAFF	TGTGCCAGCAGCTTTACGGACACTGAAGCTTTCTTT
NA	TRBV20-1	TRBJ2-1	TRBD2	CSGGTSGGAHEQFF	TGCAGTGGAGGGACTAGCGGGGGGGCACATGAGCAGTTCTTC
many	TRBV6-5	TRBJ1-2	TRBD1	CASSYGTGLLSDGYTF	TGTGCCAGCAGTTATGGGACAGGCCTTTTGTCGGATGGCTACACCTTC
few	TRBV4-3	TRBJ2-7	NA	CASSQAYLSGAHEQYF	TGCGCCAGCAGCCAAGCTTACTTATCGGGAGCACACGAGCAGTACTTC
NA	TRBV6-5	TRBJ1-6	NA	CASSYQKGGSYNSPLHF	TGTGCCAGCAGTTACCAGAAGGGGGGATCCTATAATTCACCCCTCCACTTT
few	TRBV24-1	TRBJ2-1	NA	CATSDPRQGGNEQFF	TGTGCCACCAGTGACCCCCGCCAGGGGGGGAATGAGCAGTTCTTC
NA	TRBV29-1	TRBJ2-2	NA	CSVDGRRTGELFF	TGCAGCGTTGACGGCCGACGCACCGGGGAGCTGTTTTTT
NA	TRBV9	TRBJ1-1	TRBD1	CASSAEQGHTEAFF	TGTGCCAGCAGCGCCGAACAGGGGCACACTGAAGCTTTCTTT
few	TRBV6-5	TRBJ2-7	TRBD2	CASSSVAGGSYEQYF	TGTGCCAGCAGTTCGGTAGCGGGGGGATCTTACGAGCAGTACTTC
NA	TRBV5-6	TRBJ2-4	NA	CASSLWGNIQYF	TGTGCCAGCAGCTTGTGGGGGAACATTCAGTACTTC
many	TRBV12-3/TRBV12-4	TRBJ1-5	NA	CASRQSNQPQHF	TGTGCCAGCCGACAGAGCAATCAGCCCCAGCATTTT
NA	TRBV12-3/TRBV12-4	TRBJ2-7	NA	CASSLQAGPYYEQYF	TGTGCCAGCAGTTTGCAGGCAGGGCCTTACTACGAGCAGTACTTC
few	TRBV20-1	TRBJ2-7	TRBD2	CSVVTSGGHEQYF	TGCAGTGTCGTGACTAGCGGAGGTCACGAGCAGTACTTC
NA	TRBV12-3/TRBV12-4	TRBJ1-2	TRBD1	CASTLGQWYGYTF	TGTGCCAGCACCCTGGGACAGTGGTATGGCTACACCTTC
NA	TRBV12-3/TRBV12-4	TRBJ2-2	NA	CASRAPGIGSGELFF	TGTGCCAGCAGGGCACCAGGGATCGGTTCCGGGGAGCTGTTTTTT
few	TRBV24-1	TRBJ2-1	TRBD1	CATSDLQSGQGNNEQFF	TGTGCCACCAGTGATTTGCAATCGGGACAGGGAAACAATGAGCAGTTCTTC
NA	TRBV20-1	TRBJ1-3	TRBD1	CSATDREFYTIYF	TGCAGTGCAACTGACAGGGAGTTTTACACCATATATTTT
few	TRBV5-5	TRBJ2-3	NA	CASSFAGPADTQYF	TGTGCCAGCAGCTTCGCGGGGCCCGCAGATACGCAGTATTTT
NA	TRBV20-1	TRBJ1-1	TRBD1	CSAGDRRNTEAFF	TGCAGTGCTGGGGACAGGAGGAACACTGAAGCTTTCTTT
NA	TRBV3-1	TRBJ1-1	NA	CASSQDRGRAFF	TGTGCCAGCAGCCAAGATCGGGGGAGAGCTTTCTTT
few	TRBV10-3	TRBJ2-7	NA	CAISESGGGNEQYF	TGTGCCATCAGTGAGTCGGGTGGGGGAAACGAGCAGTACTTC
NA	TRBV5-1	TRBJ1-1	NA	CASSGFGDTEAFF	TGCGCCAGCAGTGGGTTCGGGGACACTGAAGCTTTCTTT
few	TRBV10-3	TRBJ2-7	TRBD1	CAIRGTALGLEQYF	TGTGCCATCAGGGGGACAGCACTAGGACTCGAGCAGTACTTC
few	TRBV20-1	TRBJ2-1	TRBD2	CSATHRTSGGLEQFF	TGCAGTGCTACCCACCGGACTAGCGGGGGACTTGAGCAGTTCTTC
NA	TRBV29-1	TRBJ1-2	NA	CSVVAPRGASNYGYTF	TGCAGCGTTGTGGCCCCCCGGGGGGCGAGTAACTATGGCTACACCTTC
NA	TRBV20-1	TRBJ2-5	NA	CSARLGPETQYF	TGCAGTGCTAGACTAGGGCCAGAGACCCAGTACTTC
few	TRBV4-3	TRBJ2-1	NA	CASSPIKWGVSNEQFF	TGCGCCAGCAGCCCCATTAAATGGGGGGTATCCAATGAGCAGTTCTTC
many	TRBV6-1	TRBJ2-7	NA	CAIPGGVAEQYF	TGTGCCATCCCTGGCGGGGTGGCCGAGCAGTACTTC
NA	TRBV2	TRBJ1-1	NA	CASKKEGGDVVKAFF	TGTGCCAGCAAAAAGGAGGGGGGAGATGTGGTAAAAGCTTTCTTT
few	TRBV7-9	TRBJ2-7	NA	CASSRTGWQSNTYEQYF	TGTGCCAGCAGCCGAACAGGGTGGCAGAGTAATACCTACGAGCAGTACTTC
few	TRBV12-3/TRBV12-4	TRBJ1-1	NA	CASSRSFAVNTEAFF	TGTGCCAGCAGCCGGTCTTTTGCCGTGAACACTGAAGCTTTCTTT
NA	TRBV7-8	TRBJ2-7	NA	CASSPPEGPTSSEQYF	TGTGCCAGCAGCCCTCCCGAGGGGCCTACGTCATCCGAGCAGTACTTC
few	TRBV11-2	TRBJ2-1	TRBD1	CASSIQGDEQFF	TGTGCCAGCAGCATACAGGGGGATGAGCAGTTCTTC
few	TRBV7-9	TRBJ2-2	TRBD2	CASSPSGSWTGELFF	TGTGCCAGCAGCCCTAGCGGGAGTTGGACCGGGGAGCTGTTTTTT
few	TRBV7-9	TRBJ2-2	NA	CASSPTGENTGELFF	TGTGCCAGCAGCCCCACAGGAGAGAACACCGGGGAGCTGTTTTTT
many	TRBV12-3/TRBV12-4	TRBJ1-5	NA	CASSFGGVYSNQPQHF	TGTGCCAGCAGTTTTGGAGGGGTGTATAGCAATCAGCCCCAGCATTTT
NA	TRBV5-1	TRBJ2-5	NA	CASSLGPPSKTQYF	TGCGCCAGCAGCTTGGGGCCCCCAAGCAAGACCCAGTACTTC
NA	TRBV25-1	TRBJ2-1	TRBD2	CASSSLAGGSYNEQFF	TGTGCCAGCAGCTCCCTGGCGGGAGGCTCCTACAATGAGCAGTTCTTC
NA	TRBV7-9	TRBJ2-2	TRBD1	CASSPRAGGGTGELFF	TGTGCCAGCAGCCCCCGGGCAGGGGGCGGCACCGGGGAGCTGTTTTTT
few	TRBV7-6	TRBJ2-7	NA	CASSRGGTYEQYF	TGTGCCAGCAGCAGGGGGGGCACCTACGAGCAGTACTTC
many	TRBV20-1	TRBJ2-1	NA	CSGVAASYNEQFF	TGCAGTGGAGTAGCGGCCTCCTACAATGAGCAGTTCTTC
NA	TRBV15	TRBJ2-3	TRBD2	CATSSTMTSRTDTQYF	TGTGCCACCAGCAGTACAATGACTAGCCGCACAGATACGCAGTATTTT